The next 11 T cell receptor beta chains were all read from a single sample in a study of blood T cell repertoires in COVID-19. Only in-frame clones appear in the TCRdb table, and some are missing; sequencing was by immunoSEQ multiplex PCR. In the table there are around 50,000 clones, about 90% of which are singletons. The sample was peripheral blood. The receptors stem from a human donor in a cohort sampled during active COVID-19.

CDR3 sequence: CASSRRTGPAKAEAFF. CDR3 bases: TGTGCCAGCAGCCGGCGGACAGGGCCCGCTAAGGCTGAAGCTTTCTTT. The chain employs TRBV5-4 and TRBJ1-1, with 8 bases lining up with TRBD1. Germline loops: CDR1 SGHNT, CDR2 YYREEE (reference sequence). V dropped 4 bases and J dropped 6; count of bases not matched to a gene: 14. The CDR3 loop spans 16 amino acids.

The rearrangement joins TRBV3-1 (or the pseudogene TRBV3-2) to TRBJ2-7, with 7 bases aligning to TRBD1. The CDR3 is 13 amino acids. The V gene end was trimmed by 4 bases and the J gene end by 6 bases; junction bases not matched to a gene: 6. CDR1 and CDR2 from the germline V gene are LGHDT and YNNKEL (reference sequence). CDR3 sequence reads: CASSPRGGVEQYF. The DNA for the CDR3 is TGTGCCAGCAGCCCCCGAGGGGGCGTCGAGCAGTACTTC.

J is TRBJ2-5 and V is TRBV2; weak D call: TRBD2 (5 bases). The CDR3 consists of 12 residues. Per germline, CDR1 SNHLY and CDR2 FYNNEI. The V end was cut by 5 bases, the J end by 3 bases, with 7 bases between. The DNA of the CDR3 is TGTGCCAGCAGTAGGACTGAAGAGACCCAGTACTTC. Translating gives CASSRTEETQYF.

V and J are TRBV6-2 or TRBV6-3 and TRBJ1-1, with D perhaps matching TRBD1 (5 bases). Germline CDR1 reads MNHEY; CDR2 reads SVGEGT. The CDR3 has 15 residues. Trimming shortened V by 0 bases and J by 1 base, and 9 bases separated the two germline ends. CDR3 in amino acids: CASSYSGRANTEAFF. Written as DNA, the CDR3 is TGTGCCAGCAGTTACTCTGGCAGGGCGAACACTGAAGCTTTCTTT.

This clone was found a few times. The chain uses TRBV19 and TRBJ2-5, with D maybe TRBD1 (5 bases). Germline V gives CDR1 LNHDA, CDR2 SQIVND (reference sequence). Trimming left V 5 bases short and J 9 bases short, with 19 bases between. CDR3 size: 14 residues. The CDR3 sequence: CASSLDAAQGAQYF. The CDR3 nucleotides are TGTGCCAGTAGTCTTGACGCGGCTCAAGGGGCCCAGTACTTC.

This sequence joins TRBV12-3 or TRBV12-4 and TRBJ1-2, with D hard to call. The CDR3 runs to 10 residues. Trimming cost V 2 bases and J 8 bases, with 3 bases left between them. The CDR3: CASSLLGYTF. CDR3 nucleotides: TGTGCCAGCAGTTTACTCGGCTACACCTTC.

V gene TRBV4-1 combines with J gene TRBJ1-1; unclear D gene. Germline V lookup: CDR1 MGHRA, CDR2 YSYEKL. V was trimmed by 1 base and J by 1 base, leaving 10 bases between them. This CDR3 region has 15 residues. CDR3 loop: CASSQARLRNTEAFF. Here the CDR3 DNA reads TGCGCCAGCAGCCAAGCCCGACTCCGGAACACTGAAGCTTTCTTT.

A single count supports this clone. This rearrangement joins TRBV3-1 (or the pseudogene TRBV3-2) to TRBJ2-1; D is perhaps TRBD1 (6 bases). Looked up from germline, CDR1 is LGHDT and CDR2 is YNNKEL (reference sequence). The CDR3 runs 13 residues. V dropped 1 base and J dropped 8 bases, with 9 bases sitting between them. CDR3 in amino acids: CASSQGGHDEQFF. CDR3 sequence (DNA): TGTGCCAGCAGCCAAGGGGGACACGATGAGCAGTTCTTC.

This clone was seen only once. The CDR3 DNA reads TGTGCCAGCGGGGAGGGTGTCACAGATACGCAGTATTTT. This encodes CASGEGVTDTQYF. The chain carries TRBV3-1 (or the pseudogene TRBV3-2) and TRBJ2-3; 7 bases agree with TRBD2. V lost 8 bases, J lost 2 bases, and 4 bases stayed unmatched. CDR1 and CDR2 from the germline V gene are LGHDT and YNNKEL (reference sequence). This CDR3 region has 13 residues.

The rearrangement joins TRBV9 to TRBJ2-3; 9 bases agree with TRBD2. This CDR3 contains 15 residues. J gave up 4 bases and V 4 bases, and 7 bases lay outside the gene matches. CDR1 and CDR2 from the germline V gene are SGDLS and YYNGEE. CDR3 residues: CASSPWTSVPDTQYF. In DNA, the CDR3 is TGTGCCAGCAGCCCCTGGACTAGCGTCCCAGATACGCAGTATTTT.

This clone occurred once. The J gene is TRBJ2-2, the V gene TRBV18, with D possibly being TRBD1 (5 bases). CDR3 length: 13 amino acids. Germline CDR1 KGHSH, CDR2 LQKENI. The V end was cut by 5 bases, the J end by 1 base, with 5 bases between. The CDR3 nucleotides are TGTGCCAGCTCAACAGGGAACACCGGGGAGCTGTTTTTT. This encodes CASSTGNTGELFF. The whole variable domain, filled in from reference TRBV18 and TRBJ2-2, reads NAGVMQNPRHLVRRRGQEARLRCSPMKGHSHVYWYRQLPEEGLKFMVYLQKENIIDESGMPKERFSAEFPKEGPSILRIQQVVRGDSAAYFCASSTGNTGELFFGEGSRLTVL.